The 21 T cell receptor beta chains reported below all come from one sample, sequenced in a study of blood T cell repertoires in COVID-19. TCRdb keeps only in-frame clones here, not all; method: immunoSEQ multiplex PCR. The repertoire holds approximately 100,000 clones, with around 80% as singletons. Sequenced input: peripheral blood. Every receptor here comes from a man between 65 and 85 years old with acute or convalescent COVID-19.

The V gene is TRBV27, the J gene TRBJ1-2; TRBD1 matches at 9 bases. CDR3 length equals 15 residues. The ends lost 7 bases at V and 5 bases at J; junction bases unmatched: 11. CDR1 is MNHEY, CDR2 SMNVEV, per germline (reference sequence). The CDR3 sequence: CASMVRTGVGYGYTF. DNA of the CDR3: TGTGCCAGCATGGTCAGGACAGGGGTTGGGTATGGCTACACCTTC.

This clone came up a few times. The chain recombines TRBV10-3 with TRBJ2-1, with 14 bases that match TRBD2. The CDR3 sequence is 13 residues long. Germline V gene data show CDR1 as ENHRY and CDR2 as SYGVKD. V was pared by 6 bases and J by 8 bases, with 0 bases of the junction left unmatched. CDR3 in amino acids: CAIRTSGRDEQFF. The CDR3 DNA sequence: TGTGCCATCAGGACTAGCGGGAGGGATGAGCAGTTCTTC.

CDR3 residues: CASSLGGLGANNEQFF. For the CDR3, the DNA is TGTGCCAGCAGCTTGGGGGGACTAGGAGCAAACAATGAGCAGTTCTTC. The chain recombines TRBV11-3 with TRBJ2-1; 8 bases fit TRBD2. The V gene end was trimmed by 3 bases and the J gene end by 5 bases; junction bases not matched to a gene: 9. Germline-derived CDR1 and CDR2 are SGHNT and YENEEA. CDR3 length: 16 residues.

This clone was detected a few times. The chain uses TRBV19 and TRBJ2-7; TRBD1 matches 8 bases. Germline CDR1 and CDR2: LNHDA and SQIVND (reference sequence). The CDR3 contains 15 residues. V shed 6 bases, J shed 0 bases, and the junction held 7 bases outside the gene matches. CDR3 sequence reads: CASRNPGTGSYEQYF. The CDR3, as DNA: TGTGCCAGTAGAAACCCCGGGACAGGCTCCTACGAGCAGTACTTC.

This clone was recorded a few times. The chain links TRBV18 to TRBJ1-4, with D hard to call. Trimming stripped 2 bases from V and 6 bases from J, with 10 bases between. Germline assignment: CDR1 KGHSH and CDR2 LQKENI. This CDR3 is 14 amino acids long. The CDR3 protein is CASSPIGYDEKLFF. The DNA of the CDR3 is TGTGCCAGCTCACCAATCGGGTATGATGAAAAACTGTTTTTT.

This clone appeared once. V gene TRBV6-5 combines with J gene TRBJ2-7; 7 bases are shared with TRBD1. Germline V gives CDR1 MNHEY, CDR2 SVGAGI. J gave up 11 bases and V 5 bases, and 12 bases lay outside the gene matches. This CDR3 is built from 13 residues. As DNA, the CDR3 is TGTGCCAGCAGTAATGGACAGGTCGGGCGAAAGTACTTC. Residues: CASSNGQVGRKYF.

The V gene is TRBV27, the J gene TRBJ2-7; 10 bases align to TRBD2. Germline CDR1 reads MNHEY; CDR2 reads SMNVEV (reference sequence). J was trimmed by 7 bases and V by 5 bases; bases with no gene match: 11. There are 15 residues in the CDR3. Here the CDR3 DNA reads TGTGCCAGCAGTCCTATCGTAGCGGGAGGAGGAGAGCAGTACTTC. It encodes CASSPIVAGGGEQYF.

The chain combines TRBV7-9 with TRBJ2-7; 9 bases fit TRBD1. CDR1 is SEHNR, CDR2 FQNEAQ, per germline (reference sequence). The CDR3 spans 13 residues. V shed 9 bases, J shed 3 bases, and the junction held 6 bases outside the gene matches. The DNA of the CDR3 is TGTGCCAGTGGGACAGGGAGCGTCTACGAGCAGTACTTC. It translates to CASGTGSVYEQYF.

The chain couples TRBV7-9 to TRBJ1-2; D call uncertain. This CDR3 spans 14 amino acids. Trimming took 1 base from V and 5 from J, leaving 11 bases between them. The V gene's germline CDR1 is SEHNR and CDR2 FQNEAQ (reference sequence). The CDR3 coding sequence is TGTGCCAGCAGCTTAGACTTTCAACAGTATGGCTACACCTTC. It translates to CASSLDFQQYGYTF.

The CDR3 DNA follows: TGTGCCTGGAAATTCGGGAGCTCCTACGAGCAGTACTTC. Its protein product is CAWKFGSSYEQYF. The V gene is TRBV30, the J gene TRBJ2-7, with D tentatively TRBD2 (6 bases). The germline V and J ends were trimmed by 4 bases and 0 bases, with 10 bases remaining between them. There are 13 residues in the CDR3. Germline CDR1 GTSNPN, CDR2 SVGIG (reference sequence).

The V call is TRBV24-1, the J call TRBJ2-3; 10 bases match TRBD1. The germline gives CDR1 KGHDR, CDR2 SFDVKD. The CDR3 runs to 14 residues. Trimming cost V 4 bases and J 14 bases; bases outside gene matches: 11. The CDR3 DNA is TGTGCCACCAGTGAAGGGACAGGGGTCCCCTCCTTGTATTTT. Encoded protein: CATSEGTGVPSLYF.

Here the CDR3 DNA reads TGTGCCATCAATACAGGGGGGAATTCACCCCTCCACTTT. Amino acid sequence: CAINTGGNSPLHF. The chain joins TRBV10-3 to TRBJ1-6; 8 bases line up with TRBD1. Trimming at V came to 7 bases and at J to 7 bases, leaving 3 bases not matched to a gene. CDR3 size: 13 residues. Germline V lookup: CDR1 ENHRY, CDR2 SYGVKD.

CDR3 in DNA: TGTGCCAGTAGTAGGACGGCAGCGGGGAGCTCCTACAATGAGCAGTTCTTC. This translates into CASSRTAAGSSYNEQFF. V gene TRBV19 combines with J gene TRBJ2-1; 7 nucleotides agree with TRBD2. The CDR3 has 17 amino acids. The J segment lost 0 bases and the V segment lost 4 bases, leaving 9 bases of the junction unmatched. CDR1 is LNHDA and CDR2 is SQIVND in the germline V gene (reference sequence).

In DNA form, the CDR3 reads TGTGCCAGCAGCCCTGGACAGGGGCTCTCCACAGATACGCAGTATTTT. Translating it yields CASSPGQGLSTDTQYF. The rearrangement links TRBV2 to TRBJ2-3; 9 positions match TRBD1. J gave up 2 bases and V 6 bases, and 9 bases lay outside the gene matches. Germline CDR1 is SNHLY and CDR2 is FYNNEI. The CDR3 has 16 residues.

The chain employs TRBV2 and TRBJ1-4, with TRBD1 matching over 10 bases. Unmatched junction bases numbered 9, after V lost 6 bases and J lost 8 bases. This CDR3 contains 15 residues. CDR1 is SNHLY and CDR2 is FYNNEI in the germline V gene. In DNA, the CDR3 is TGTGCCAGCAGAACCCGACAGGGGGCGGGCGAAAAACTGTTTTTT. Its translation is CASRTRQGAGEKLFF.

This clone was picked up one time. V usage is TRBV24-1 and J usage is TRBJ1-2; D gene unclear. Deletions cut 4 bases from V and 4 bases from J, with 9 bases between. This CDR3 has 13 residues. The V gene's germline CDR1 is KGHDR and CDR2 SFDVKD. This CDR3 is CATSDPGLYGYTF. The CDR3 coding sequence is TGTGCCACCAGTGACCCTGGACTCTATGGCTACACCTTC.

The V call is TRBV20-1, the J call TRBJ2-1; maybe TRBD2 (7 bases). The CDR3 contains 13 residues. Per the germline V gene, CDR1 is DFQATT and CDR2 is SNEGSKA (reference sequence). The V end lost 3 bases, the J end lost 9 bases, and 15 bases lay between the germline ends. The CDR3 spells CSASHGGRSEQFF. In DNA, the CDR3 is TGCAGTGCTAGTCACGGGGGGCGTAGTGAGCAGTTCTTC.

V is TRBV7-2 and J is TRBJ2-5; perhaps TRBD1 as D (6 bases). V lost 1 base to trimming and J lost 5 bases, with 14 bases between them. Germline V gene sequence: CDR1 SGHTA, CDR2 FQGNSA. The CDR3 loop spans 15 amino acids. CDR3 sequence reads: CASSLVSRGWETQYF. DNA of the CDR3: TGTGCCAGCAGCTTAGTCTCCAGGGGTTGGGAGACCCAGTACTTC.

The J gene is TRBJ1-6, the V gene TRBV5-1, with TRBD1 identical over 9 bases. The CDR3 length is 14 residues. The junction had 3 bases not matched to a gene; V was cut back by 4 bases and J by 7 bases. The germline gives CDR1 SGHRS, CDR2 YFSETQ. The CDR3 DNA follows: TGCGCCAGCAGCGTGGACAGGGGAAATTCACCCCTCCACTTT. This translates into CASSVDRGNSPLHF.

The chain recombines TRBV27 with TRBJ2-7; perhaps TRBD1 as D (6 bases). The CDR3 covers 15 residues. The germline gives CDR1 MNHEY, CDR2 SMNVEV (reference sequence). V gave up 2 bases and J gave up 0 bases, with 11 bases separating them. CDR3 DNA sequence: TGTGCCAGCAGTTTAAACAGGGAGAGCTCCTACGAGCAGTACTTC. As protein: CASSLNRESSYEQYF.

The chain employs TRBV3-1 (or the pseudogene TRBV3-2) and TRBJ1-5, with TRBD1 matching 11 bases. Germline V gene data show CDR1 as LGHDT and CDR2 as YNNKEL (reference sequence). The V gene end was trimmed by 6 bases and the J gene end by 5 bases; junction bases not matched to a gene: 3. This CDR3 is built from 14 residues. CDR3 protein: CASRGTGGDQPQHF. CDR3 nucleotide sequence: TGTGCCAGCAGGGGGACAGGGGGGGATCAGCCCCAGCATTTT.